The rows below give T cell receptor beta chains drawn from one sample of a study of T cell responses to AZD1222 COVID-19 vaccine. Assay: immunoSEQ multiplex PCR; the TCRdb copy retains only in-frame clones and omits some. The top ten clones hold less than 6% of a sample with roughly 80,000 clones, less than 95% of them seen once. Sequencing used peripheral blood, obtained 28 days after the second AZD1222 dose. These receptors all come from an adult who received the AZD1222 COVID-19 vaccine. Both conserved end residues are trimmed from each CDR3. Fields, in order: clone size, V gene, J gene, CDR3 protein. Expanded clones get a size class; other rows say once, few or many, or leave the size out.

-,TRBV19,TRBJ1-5,ASRRYSNQPQH
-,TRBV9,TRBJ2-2,ASSTFERELF
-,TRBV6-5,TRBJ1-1,ASSYKGFGNTEAF
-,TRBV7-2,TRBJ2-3,ASSLAGDSTDTQY
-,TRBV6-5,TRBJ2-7,ASIPTGGGEQY
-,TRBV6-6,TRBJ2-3,ASTRAPVGSTDTQY
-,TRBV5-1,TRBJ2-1,ASSSPSYNEQF
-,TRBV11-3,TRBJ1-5,ASSLAVGCGQPQH
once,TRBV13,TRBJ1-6,ASSFNRAPSGSPLH
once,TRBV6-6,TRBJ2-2,ASTAYPGELF
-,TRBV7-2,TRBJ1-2,ASSFGQGGYGYT
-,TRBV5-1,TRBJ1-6,ASSLDNSNSPLH
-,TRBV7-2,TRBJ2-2,ASSRALNTGELF
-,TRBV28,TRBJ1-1,ASSPLPLPGRGMGTEAF
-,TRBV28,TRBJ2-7,ASSSNVRRGASYEQY
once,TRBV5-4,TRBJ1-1,ASSLRETEAF
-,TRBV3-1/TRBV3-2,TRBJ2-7,ASSQPSSYEQY
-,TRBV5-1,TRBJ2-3,ASSSTPGQGAADTQY
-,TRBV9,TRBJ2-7,ASSVGDSGGLAGSKY
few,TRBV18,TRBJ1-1,ANSWGGLNTEAF
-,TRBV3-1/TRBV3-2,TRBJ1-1,ASSQETGGRTEAF
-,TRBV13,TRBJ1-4,ASSSGGQGEKLF
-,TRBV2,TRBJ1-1,ASSVEGNTEAF
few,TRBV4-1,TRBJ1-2,ASSQLGQGANYGYT
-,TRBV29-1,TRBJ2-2,SVPGSGELF
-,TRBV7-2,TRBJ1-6,ASSPGTGDSPLH
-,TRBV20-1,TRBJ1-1,SAPLNTEAF
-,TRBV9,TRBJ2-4,ASSVGLGTGNIQY
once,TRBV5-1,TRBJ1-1,ASSRGRWTVNTEAF
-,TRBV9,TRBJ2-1,ASSSSGGAANEQF
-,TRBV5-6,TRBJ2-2,ASSLGGRGKTGELF
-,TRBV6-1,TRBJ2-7,ASSELGTQRGEQY
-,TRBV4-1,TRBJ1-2,ASSQFDRDEDRYT
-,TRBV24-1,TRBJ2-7,ATSEGGLLNYEQY
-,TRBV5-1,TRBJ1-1,ASSLTGAGSDTEAF
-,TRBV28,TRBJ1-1,ASSVNTEAF
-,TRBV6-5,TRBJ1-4,ASSQGDLGEKLF
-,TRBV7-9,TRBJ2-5,ASSLAGGETQY
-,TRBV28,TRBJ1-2,ASSLGPTYT
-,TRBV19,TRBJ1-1,ASSVTERGTEAF
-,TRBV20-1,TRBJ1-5,SASGDPNQPQH
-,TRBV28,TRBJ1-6,ASRQRSNSPLH
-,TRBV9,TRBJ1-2,ASSVGAVNLDGYT
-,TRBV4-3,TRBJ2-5,ASSQGLAGGQETQY
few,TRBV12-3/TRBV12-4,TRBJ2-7,ASSLFPYEQY
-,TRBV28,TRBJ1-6,ASSSPRGQSYNSPLH
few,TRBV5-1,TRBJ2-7,ASSARTGTYEQY
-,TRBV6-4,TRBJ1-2,ASSEGDRGC
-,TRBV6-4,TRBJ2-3,ASSDSSGGPTDTQY
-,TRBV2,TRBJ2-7,ASSEEGGRGREQY
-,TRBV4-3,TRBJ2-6,ASSPRGGTGANVLT
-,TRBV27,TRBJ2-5,ATDQETQY
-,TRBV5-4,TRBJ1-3,ASSRGGEGAGNTIY
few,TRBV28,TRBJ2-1,ASSLSFRVYNEQF
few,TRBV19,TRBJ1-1,ASSIVGTENTEAF
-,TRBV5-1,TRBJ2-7,ASSLKPGTVYEQY
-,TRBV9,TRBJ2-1,ASSPRTSGGTEQF
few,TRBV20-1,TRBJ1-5,SASLGAGQPQH
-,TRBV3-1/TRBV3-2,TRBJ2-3,ASSRRTVTSTDTQY
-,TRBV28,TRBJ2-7,ASSSSGGGRSYEQY